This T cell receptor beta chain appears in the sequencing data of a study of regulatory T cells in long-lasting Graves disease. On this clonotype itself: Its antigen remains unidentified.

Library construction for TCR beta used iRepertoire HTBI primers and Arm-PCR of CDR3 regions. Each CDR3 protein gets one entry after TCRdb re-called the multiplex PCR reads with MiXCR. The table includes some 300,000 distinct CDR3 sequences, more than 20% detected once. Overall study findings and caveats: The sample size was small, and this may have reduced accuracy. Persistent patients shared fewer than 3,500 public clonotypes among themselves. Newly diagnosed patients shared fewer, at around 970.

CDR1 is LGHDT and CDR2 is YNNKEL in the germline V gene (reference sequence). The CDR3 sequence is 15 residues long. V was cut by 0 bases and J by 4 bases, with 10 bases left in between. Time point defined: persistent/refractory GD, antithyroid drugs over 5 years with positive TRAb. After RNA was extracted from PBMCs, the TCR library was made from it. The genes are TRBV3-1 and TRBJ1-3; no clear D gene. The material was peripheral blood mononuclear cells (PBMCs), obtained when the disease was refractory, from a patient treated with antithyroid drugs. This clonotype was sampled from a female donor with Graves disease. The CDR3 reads CASSQDPSSGNTIYF. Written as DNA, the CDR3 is TGTGCCAGCAGCCAAGATCCTTCATCCGGAAACACCATATATTTT.